This T cell receptor (beta chain) originates from a study of T cells in Graves' hyperthyroidism and ophthalmopathy. This clonotype came up many times. What it binds is unknown. This CDR3 spans 15 amino acids. CDR1 is SGHAT and CDR2 is FQDESV in the germline V gene (reference sequence). V lost 5 bases to trimming and J lost 0 bases; unmatched junction nucleotides: 5. Amplified TCR beta CDR3 regions derived from RNA transcripts. HTBI primers were employed in a first-round RT-PCR of the TCR CDR3. One entry per CDR3 protein results from TCRdb running MiXCR on the multiplex PCR reads. The data hold a few hundred thousand distinct CDR3 sequences, with more than 11% observed a single time. General study findings and limits: Most thyroid clonotypes that were expanded above 0.001 also turned up in blood.

This TCR was recovered from a woman younger than 45 with Graves' hyperthyroidism that later progressed to Graves' ophthalmopathy. The V call is TRBV11-1, the J call TRBJ2-3, with 7 bases fitting TRBD1. The source material was blood. CDR3 nucleotide sequence: TGTGCCAGCAGCAGCAGACAGGGAAGCACAGATACGCAGTATTTT. Its translation: CASSSRQGSTDTQYF.